This entry lists 5 T cell receptor beta chains sequenced from one sample in a study of cytomegalovirus exposure and HLA in healthy donors. The PCR used 60 Vbeta and 13 Jbeta primers. TCRdb's copy holds only in-frame clones and misses some; the assay was immunoSEQ multiplex PCR. The sample lists 90,000 to 150,000 clones; roughly 9% were seen once. Specimen: PBMCs. The source is a middle-aged woman in good health and CMV-seropositive.

This chain uses TRBV12-5 with TRBJ1-1; a weak D match, TRBD1 (5 bases). Per germline, CDR1 LGHNT and CDR2 FRNRAP. V was pared by 7 bases and J by 4 bases, with 16 bases between. The CDR3 spans 14 residues. CDR3 DNA sequence: TGTGCTAGTGTTCAAGGGGCCCCAAGCACTGAAGCTTTCTTT. This translates into CASVQGAPSTEAFF.

This clone was observed a handful of times. V and J are TRBV5-1 and TRBJ1-1; 8 bases are shared with TRBD1. J was trimmed by 5 bases and V by 0 bases; bases with no gene match: 3. Germline V gives CDR1 SGHRS, CDR2 YFSETQ. The CDR3 runs to 14 residues. The CDR3 reads CASSLGTGRTEAFF. For the CDR3, the DNA is TGCGCCAGCAGCTTGGGGACAGGGCGAACTGAAGCTTTCTTT.

V and J are TRBV11-2 and TRBJ1-1; 8 bases match TRBD1. In germline, CDR1 is SGHAT, CDR2 FQNNGV. Trimming took 0 bases from V and 6 from J; bases not matched to a gene: 12. The CDR3 has 17 amino acids. The CDR3 sequence: CASSLDGAGQGSAEAFF. Here the CDR3 DNA reads TGTGCCAGCAGCTTAGATGGCGCTGGACAGGGAAGCGCTGAAGCTTTCTTT.

This clone was seen only a few times. This chain joins TRBV7-9 and TRBJ1-4; D perhaps matches TRBD1 (5 bases). V was clipped by 5 bases and J by 1 base, with 8 bases between them. The CDR3 spans 14 residues. Germline CDR1 is SEHNR and CDR2 is FQNEAQ (reference sequence). The CDR3 bases are TGTGCCAGCAGCCTCACAGGAACTAATGAAAAACTGTTTTTT. It encodes CASSLTGTNEKLFF.

The chain carries TRBV7-9 and TRBJ1-2, with TRBD1 matching over 7 bases. Trimming took 0 bases from V and 2 from J; bases not matched to a gene: 6. This CDR3 has 16 amino acids. Germline CDR1 and CDR2: SEHNR and FQNEAQ (reference sequence). The CDR3 DNA follows: TGTGCCAGCAGCTTAGCTCCGGGGACAGCCAACTATGGCTACACCTTC. Translating it yields CASSLAPGTANYGYTF.